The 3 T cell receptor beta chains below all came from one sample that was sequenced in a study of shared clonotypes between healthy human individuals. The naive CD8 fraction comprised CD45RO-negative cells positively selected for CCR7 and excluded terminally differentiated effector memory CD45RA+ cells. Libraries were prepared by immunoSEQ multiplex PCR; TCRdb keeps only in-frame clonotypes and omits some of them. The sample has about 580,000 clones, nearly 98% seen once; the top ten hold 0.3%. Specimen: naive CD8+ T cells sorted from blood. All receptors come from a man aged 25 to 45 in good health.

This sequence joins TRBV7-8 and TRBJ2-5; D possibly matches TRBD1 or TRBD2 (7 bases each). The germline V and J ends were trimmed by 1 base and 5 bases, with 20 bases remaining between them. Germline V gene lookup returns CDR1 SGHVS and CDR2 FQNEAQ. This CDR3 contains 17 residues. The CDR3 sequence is CASSLVLESGGGETQYF. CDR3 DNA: TGTGCCAGCAGCTTAGTTCTTGAGTCAGGGGGAGGGGAGACCCAGTACTTC.

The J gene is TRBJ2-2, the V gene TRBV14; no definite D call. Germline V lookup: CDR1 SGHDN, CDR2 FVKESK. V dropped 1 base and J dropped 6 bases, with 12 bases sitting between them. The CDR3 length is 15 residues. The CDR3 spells CASSQVFGGSGELFF. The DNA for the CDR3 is TGTGCCAGCAGCCAAGTCTTCGGTGGTTCCGGGGAGCTGTTTTTT.

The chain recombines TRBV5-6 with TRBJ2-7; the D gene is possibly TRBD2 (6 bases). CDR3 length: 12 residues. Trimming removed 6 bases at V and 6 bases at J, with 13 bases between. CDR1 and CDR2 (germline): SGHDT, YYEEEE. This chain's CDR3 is CASNTLGGEQYF. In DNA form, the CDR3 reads TGTGCCAGCAACACTCTCGGGGGCGAGCAGTACTTC.